This T cell receptor (beta chain) is drawn from a study of control samples from healthy donors and cancer patients. This clone showed up just once. V shed 6 bases and J shed 9 bases, with 11 bases lying between them. The germline V gene has CDR1 LNHDA and CDR2 SQIVND (reference sequence). The CDR3 length is 12 residues. Assay: immunoSEQ multiplex PCR; the TCRdb copy retains only in-frame clones and omits some. The sample has approximately 170,000 clones; approximately 86% are singletons. The chain carries TRBV19 and TRBJ2-2; no firm D call. The origin of this receptor is a woman in her 30s in good health. Sequenced input: blood. CDR3 protein: CASSPLTRELFF. Here the CDR3 DNA reads TGTGCCAGTAGCCCGTTGACGAGGGAGCTGTTTTTT.